Sequencing of this T cell receptor beta chain was carried out in a study of blood T cell repertoires in COVID-19. Turning to the study itself: Acute and convalescent COVID-19 specimens originated in the United States, Italy and Spain.

CDR3 length equals 16 residues. Trimming stripped 1 base from V and 0 bases from J, with 10 bases between. In germline, CDR1 is MGHRA, CDR2 YSYEKL. It was within 2 weeks before study entry that exposed participants met a COVID-19 case. This clone was counted between two and nine times. Original methodology: Reference gene primer amplification gave nucleated cell count estimates. Clones were read by immunoSEQ multiplex PCR, and TCRdb kept only the in-frame ones, dropping some. From that table come the V and J calls and clone size; the DNA was used to work out D and trimming. The repertoire includes 250,000 to 400,000 clones, roughly 85% of them detected once, and 1.5% to 2% sits in the top ten.

The sequence was collected from a woman between 25 and 40 years old who had been exposed to COVID-19. The source material was PBMCs or T cells enriched from blood (not recorded which). The V call is TRBV4-1, the J call TRBJ1-3; D unresolved. DNA of the CDR3: TGCGCCAGCAGCCAAGCCTCGGGGAGCTCTGGAAACACCATATATTTT. This encodes CASSQASGSSGNTIYF.